The 14 T cell receptor beta chains given below trace back to one sample, sequenced in a study of blood T cells in healthy people across ages. The second PCR ran 7 to 11 cycles with a sample-barcoded 5' primer and J-beta primers. From the 5' RACE reads, TCRdb called clonotypes with MiXCR, one entry per CDR3 protein. The sample consists of 650,000 to 800,000 distinct CDR3 sequences, over 40% of them appearing once. Input material: blood. The receptors here all came from a woman of 80 years or more in good health.

The V and J genes are TRBV2 and TRBJ2-7; TRBD2 aligns across 8 bases. This CDR3 is built from 15 residues. Germline values: CDR1 SNHLY, CDR2 FYNNEI. V was pared by 6 bases and J by 5 bases, with 12 bases of the junction left unmatched. CDR3 loop: CASRFIGAGGHEQYF. CDR3 DNA sequence: TGTGCCAGCAGGTTCATTGGGGCGGGAGGCCACGAGCAGTACTTC.

This clonotype was detected only a few times. This rearrangement joins TRBV6-5 to TRBJ2-3, with 9 bases lining up with TRBD2. CDR1 and CDR2 from the germline V gene are MNHEY and SVGAGI. This CDR3 has 14 amino acids. The V gene end was trimmed by 4 bases and the J gene end by 8 bases; junction bases not matched to a gene: 7. CDR3 bases: TGTGCCAGCAGTTGGTCCGGGACTAGCAGTACGCAGTATTTT. Its translation is CASSWSGTSSTQYF.

The gene calls are TRBV7-2 and TRBJ2-4, with D perhaps given as TRBD1 or TRBD2 (5 bases each). The CDR3 consists of 20 residues. CDR1 is SGHTA and CDR2 is FQGNSA in the germline V gene. The V and J ends lost 5 bases and 0 bases respectively, with 26 bases between them. The CDR3 loop is CASSPGPTRVPQVAKNIQYF. The CDR3 DNA reads as TGTGCCAGCAGCCCCGGGCCAACGCGGGTACCACAGGTAGCCAAAAACATTCAGTACTTC.

This sequence joins TRBV6-1 and TRBJ2-7; 13 bases match TRBD2. The end of the DNA is better explained by TRBJ2-5, so the J call may be wrong. The germline V gene encodes CDR1 MNHNS and CDR2 SASEGT. This CDR3 contains 16 residues. The CDR3 DNA sequence: TGTGCCAGCAGTTCCCGGACTAGCGGGAGTACGAAGACCCAGTACTTC. This sequence encodes CASSSRTSGSTKTQYF.

The chain joins TRBV2 to TRBJ2-1; weak D call: TRBD1 (6 bases). CDR3 size: 14 residues. The V end lost 4 bases, the J end lost 8 bases, and 15 bases lay between the germline ends. Germline assignment: CDR1 SNHLY and CDR2 FYNNEI. CDR3 amino acids: CASSGTGIWDEQFF. The CDR3 DNA reads as TGTGCCAGCAGTGGTACAGGGATTTGGGATGAGCAGTTCTTC.

This clonotype was counted only a few times. This chain links TRBV5-1 with TRBJ2-2; D is undetermined. The CDR3 extends over 15 amino acids. From germline, CDR1 is SGHRS and CDR2 YFSETQ. The V end was cut by 0 bases, the J end by 2 bases, with 8 bases between. The CDR3 DNA sequence: TGCGCCAGCAGCTTGGAGGTGGTAAACACCGGGGAGCTGTTTTTT. Translation: CASSLEVVNTGELFF.

This clonotype was recorded at least ten times. The chain carries TRBV3-1 and TRBJ1-2; D unclear. Germline CDR1 LGHDT, CDR2 YNNKEL (reference sequence). The CDR3 contains 12 residues. V shed 0 bases and J shed 7 bases, with 6 bases lying between them. The CDR3 DNA reads as TGTGCCAGCAGCCAAGATCGGCTTGGCTACACCTTC. Protein: CASSQDRLGYTF.

CDR3 amino acids: CSGGTGAETQYF. The CDR3 coding sequence is TGCAGTGGAGGGACAGGGGCAGAGACCCAGTACTTC. The chain has TRBV20-1 and TRBJ2-7; 10 nucleotides agree with TRBD1. The J call may be faulty, since TRBJ2-5 better matches the DNA end. Germline V gene data show CDR1 as DFQATT and CDR2 as SNEGSKA (reference sequence). The length of the CDR3 is 12 residues.

This clonotype was observed at least ten times. The chain carries TRBV18 and TRBJ1-2, with D possibly matching TRBD1 (5 bases). The V gene's germline CDR1 is KGHSH and CDR2 LQKENI. The V gene lost 6 bases and the J gene lost 1 base, with 21 bases spanning the gap. The CDR3 has 17 residues. The CDR3 spells CASSPLPQGINNYGYTF. The CDR3 DNA sequence: TGTGCCAGCTCTCCGCTTCCTCAGGGTATTAATAACTATGGCTACACCTTC.

There are many counts of this clonotype. CDR3 residues: CAISESRGRGNIQYF. CDR3 in DNA: TGTGCCATCAGTGAGTCTCGCGGTAGAGGAAACATTCAGTACTTC. The chain has TRBV10-3 and TRBJ2-4; D ambiguous. The CDR3 has 15 residues. The ends were cut back, 0 bases at V and 6 bases at J, with 12 bases in the middle. Germline loops: CDR1 ENHRY, CDR2 SYGVKD.

This clonotype was observed once. The chain is built from TRBV18 and TRBJ1-4, with 10 bases matching TRBD1. Trimming removed 6 bases from V and 3 bases from J; junction bases left unmatched: 7. The CDR3 contains 16 residues. Germline CDR1 and CDR2: KGHSH and LQKENI. The CDR3 nucleotides read TGTGCCAGCTCCCAGGACAGGGGGTCTGCTAATGAAAAACTGTTTTTT. Protein product: CASSQDRGSANEKLFF.

The chain uses TRBV7-2 and TRBJ2-7; D remains unclear. Per the germline V gene, CDR1 is SGHTA and CDR2 is FQGNSA. The CDR3 is 14 residues long. The germline V and J ends were trimmed by 0 bases and 1 base, with 7 bases remaining between them. CDR3 in DNA: TGTGCCAGCAGCTTAGCAGGGCAGTCCTACGAGCAGTACTTC. It encodes CASSLAGQSYEQYF.

V usage is TRBV6-6 and J usage is TRBJ1-2; D not resolved. The CDR3 totals 11 residues. In germline, CDR1 is MNHNY, CDR2 SVGAGI (reference sequence). V lost 7 bases, J lost 8 bases, and 11 bases lay in between. CDR3 nucleotides: TGTGCCAGCATGAAGGGATACGGCTACACCTTC. Its translation: CASMKGYGYTF.

The chain is built from TRBV5-1 and TRBJ2-3; 8 bases align to TRBD1. V shed 3 bases and J 3 bases; nucleotides not matched to a gene: 3. Germline V gives CDR1 SGHRS, CDR2 YFSETQ. The CDR3 runs to 14 residues. CDR3 protein: CASSCYRGTDTQYF. For the CDR3, the DNA is TGCGCCAGCAGCTGTTACAGGGGGACAGATACGCAGTATTTT.